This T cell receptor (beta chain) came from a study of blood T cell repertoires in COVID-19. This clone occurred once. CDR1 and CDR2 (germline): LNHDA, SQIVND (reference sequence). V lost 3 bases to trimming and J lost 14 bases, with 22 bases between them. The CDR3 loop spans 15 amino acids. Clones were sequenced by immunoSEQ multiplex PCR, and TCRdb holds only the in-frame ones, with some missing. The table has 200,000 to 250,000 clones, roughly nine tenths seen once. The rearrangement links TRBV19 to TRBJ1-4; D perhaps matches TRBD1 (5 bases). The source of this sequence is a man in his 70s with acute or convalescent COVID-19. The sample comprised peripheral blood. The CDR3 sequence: CASSIPVGQTPKLFF. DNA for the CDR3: TGTGCCAGTAGTATCCCCGTGGGGCAGACCCCCAAGCTGTTTTTT.